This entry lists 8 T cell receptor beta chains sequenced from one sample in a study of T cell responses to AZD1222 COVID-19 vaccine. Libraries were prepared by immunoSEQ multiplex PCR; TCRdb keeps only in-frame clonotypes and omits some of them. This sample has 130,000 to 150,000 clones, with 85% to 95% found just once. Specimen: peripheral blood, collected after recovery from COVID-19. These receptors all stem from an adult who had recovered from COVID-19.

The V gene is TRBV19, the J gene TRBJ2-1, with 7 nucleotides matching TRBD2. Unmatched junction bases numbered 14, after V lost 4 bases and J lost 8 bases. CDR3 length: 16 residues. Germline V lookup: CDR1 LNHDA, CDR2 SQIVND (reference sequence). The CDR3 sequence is CASSTQWGGLADEQFF. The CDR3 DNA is TGTGCCAGTAGTACCCAGTGGGGGGGGTTAGCTGATGAGCAGTTCTTC.

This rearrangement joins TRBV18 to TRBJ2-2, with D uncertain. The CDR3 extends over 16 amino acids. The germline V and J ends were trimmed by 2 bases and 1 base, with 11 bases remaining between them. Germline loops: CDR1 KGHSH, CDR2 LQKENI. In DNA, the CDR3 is TGTGCCAGCTCACCAAATTCGGCACAGAACACCGGGGAGCTGTTTTTT. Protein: CASSPNSAQNTGELFF.

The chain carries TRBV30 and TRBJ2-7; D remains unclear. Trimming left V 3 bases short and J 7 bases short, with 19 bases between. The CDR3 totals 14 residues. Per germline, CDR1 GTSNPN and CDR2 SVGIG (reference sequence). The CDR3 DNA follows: TGTGCCTGGAGGAGCCCAGGTGGAAGATGGGAGCAGTACTTC. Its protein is CAWRSPGGRWEQYF.

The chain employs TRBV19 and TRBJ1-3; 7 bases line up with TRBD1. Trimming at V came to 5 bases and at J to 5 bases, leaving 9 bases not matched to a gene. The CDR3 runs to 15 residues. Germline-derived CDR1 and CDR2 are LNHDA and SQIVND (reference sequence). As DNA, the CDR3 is TGTGCCAGTAGTCCGAGACAGGGACGACGAAACACCATATATTTT. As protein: CASSPRQGRRNTIYF. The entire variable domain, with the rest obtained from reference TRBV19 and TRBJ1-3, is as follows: DGGITQSPKYLFRKEGQNVTLSCEQNLNHDAMYWYRQDPGQGLRLIYYSQIVNDFQKGDIAEGYSVSREKKESFPLTVTSAQKNPTAFYLCASSPRQGRRNTIYFGEGSWLTVV.

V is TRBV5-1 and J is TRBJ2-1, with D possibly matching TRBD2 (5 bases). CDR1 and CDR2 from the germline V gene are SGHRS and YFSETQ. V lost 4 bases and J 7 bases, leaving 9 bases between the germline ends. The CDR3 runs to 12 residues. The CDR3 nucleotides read TGCGCCAGCAGCGCCGGACTGAATGAGCAGTTCTTC. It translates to CASSAGLNEQFF.

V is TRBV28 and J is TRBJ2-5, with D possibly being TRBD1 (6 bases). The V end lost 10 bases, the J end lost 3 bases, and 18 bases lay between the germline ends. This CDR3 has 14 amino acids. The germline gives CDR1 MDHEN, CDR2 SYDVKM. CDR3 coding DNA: TGTGCCACCACACCCCCGGACAGAGAAGAGACCCAGTACTTC. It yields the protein CATTPPDREETQYF.

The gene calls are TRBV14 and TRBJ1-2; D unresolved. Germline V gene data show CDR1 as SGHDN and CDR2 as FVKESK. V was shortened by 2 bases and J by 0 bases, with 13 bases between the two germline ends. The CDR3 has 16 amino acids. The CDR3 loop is CASSQWVGIPNYGYTF. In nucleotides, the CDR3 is TGTGCCAGCAGCCAATGGGTCGGAATTCCTAACTATGGCTACACCTTC.

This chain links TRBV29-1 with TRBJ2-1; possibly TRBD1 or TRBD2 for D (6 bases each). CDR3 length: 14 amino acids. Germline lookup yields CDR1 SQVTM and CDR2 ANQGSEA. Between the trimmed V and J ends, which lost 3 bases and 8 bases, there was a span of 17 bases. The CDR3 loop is CSVEGGPARDEQFF. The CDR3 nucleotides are TGCAGCGTTGAGGGGGGCCCCGCCCGGGATGAGCAGTTCTTC.